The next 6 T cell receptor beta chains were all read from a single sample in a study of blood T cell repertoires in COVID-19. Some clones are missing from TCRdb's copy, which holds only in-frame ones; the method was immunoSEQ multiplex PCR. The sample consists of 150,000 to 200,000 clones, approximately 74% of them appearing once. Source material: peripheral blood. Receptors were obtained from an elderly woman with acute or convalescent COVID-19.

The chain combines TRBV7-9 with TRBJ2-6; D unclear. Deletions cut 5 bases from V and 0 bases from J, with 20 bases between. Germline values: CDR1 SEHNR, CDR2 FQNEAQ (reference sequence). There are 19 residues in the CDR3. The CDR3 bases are TGTGCCAGCAGCCCCGGAATACAGAGCCCCCGCTCTGGGGCCAACGTCCTGACTTTC. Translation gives CASSPGIQSPRSGANVLTF.

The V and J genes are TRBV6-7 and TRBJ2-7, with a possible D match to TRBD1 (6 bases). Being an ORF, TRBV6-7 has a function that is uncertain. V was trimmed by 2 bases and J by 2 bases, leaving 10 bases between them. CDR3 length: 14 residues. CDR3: CASSYPWDTYEQYF. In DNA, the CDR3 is TGTGCCAGCAGTTACCCCTGGGACACCTACGAGCAGTACTTC.

The CDR3 sequence: CAWSPPGQGRQPQHF. CDR3 nucleotide sequence: TGTGCCTGGAGTCCCCCGGGACAGGGGCGGCAGCCCCAGCATTTT. V gene TRBV30 combines with J gene TRBJ1-5; 10 nucleotides agree with TRBD1. The CDR3 extends over 15 amino acids. Germline V gives CDR1 GTSNPN, CDR2 SVGIG (reference sequence). V was pared by 2 bases and J by 7 bases, with 8 bases of the junction left unmatched.

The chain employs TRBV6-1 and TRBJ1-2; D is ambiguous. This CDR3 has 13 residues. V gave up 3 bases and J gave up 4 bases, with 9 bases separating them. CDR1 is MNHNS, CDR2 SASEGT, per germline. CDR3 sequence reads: CASSDTGFYGYTF. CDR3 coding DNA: TGTGCCAGCAGTGACACGGGATTCTATGGCTACACCTTC.

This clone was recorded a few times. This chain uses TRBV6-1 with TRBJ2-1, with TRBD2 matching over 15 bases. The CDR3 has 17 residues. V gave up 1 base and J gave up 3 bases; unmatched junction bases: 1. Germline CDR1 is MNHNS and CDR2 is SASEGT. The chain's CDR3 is CASSEGTSGRGYNEQFF. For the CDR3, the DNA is TGTGCCAGCAGTGAAGGGACTAGCGGGAGGGGCTACAATGAGCAGTTCTTC.

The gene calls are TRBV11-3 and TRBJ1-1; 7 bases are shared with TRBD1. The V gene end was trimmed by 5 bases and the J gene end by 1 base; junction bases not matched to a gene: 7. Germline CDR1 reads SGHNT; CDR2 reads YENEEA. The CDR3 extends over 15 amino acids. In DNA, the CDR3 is TGTGCCAGCAGCCTCGACAGGGTCTCGAACACTGAAGCTTTCTTT. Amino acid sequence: CASSLDRVSNTEAFF. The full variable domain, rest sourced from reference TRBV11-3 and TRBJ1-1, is EAGVVQSPRYKIIEKKQPVAFWCNPISGHNTLYWYLQNLGQGPELLIRYENEEAVDDSQLPKDRFSAERLKGVDSTLKIQPAELGDSAVYLCASSLDRVSNTEAFFGQGTRLTVV.